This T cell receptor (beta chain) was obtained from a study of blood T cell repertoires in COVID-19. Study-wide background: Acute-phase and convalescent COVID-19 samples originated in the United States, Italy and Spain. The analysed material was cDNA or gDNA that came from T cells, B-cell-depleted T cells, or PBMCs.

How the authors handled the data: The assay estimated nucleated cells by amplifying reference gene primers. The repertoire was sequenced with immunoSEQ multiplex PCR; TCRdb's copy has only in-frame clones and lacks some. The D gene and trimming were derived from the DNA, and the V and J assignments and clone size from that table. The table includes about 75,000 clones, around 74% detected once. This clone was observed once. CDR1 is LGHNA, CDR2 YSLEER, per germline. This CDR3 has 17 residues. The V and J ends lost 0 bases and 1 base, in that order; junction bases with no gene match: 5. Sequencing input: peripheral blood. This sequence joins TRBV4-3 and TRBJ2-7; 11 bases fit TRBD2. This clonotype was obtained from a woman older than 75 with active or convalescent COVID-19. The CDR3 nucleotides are TGCGCCAGCAGCCAAGATTCCTCTAGCGGGGGGTCCTACGAGCAGTACTTC. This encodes CASSQDSSSGGSYEQYF.